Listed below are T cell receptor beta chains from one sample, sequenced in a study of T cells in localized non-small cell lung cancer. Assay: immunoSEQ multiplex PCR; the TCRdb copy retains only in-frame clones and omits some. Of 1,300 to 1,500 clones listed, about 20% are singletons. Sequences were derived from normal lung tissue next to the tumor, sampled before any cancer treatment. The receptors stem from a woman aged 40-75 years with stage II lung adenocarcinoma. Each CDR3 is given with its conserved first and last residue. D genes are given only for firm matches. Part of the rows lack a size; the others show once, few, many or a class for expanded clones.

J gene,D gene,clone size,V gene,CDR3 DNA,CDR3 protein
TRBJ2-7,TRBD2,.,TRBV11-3,TGTGCCAGCAGCTTATACCTAGCGGGGGAAGAGCAGTACTTC,CASSLYLAGEEQYF
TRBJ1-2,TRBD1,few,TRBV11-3,TGTGCCAGCAGCTTAGACTGGGACAGGCAGAATTCCTACTATGGCTACACCTTC,CASSLDWDRQNSYYGYTF
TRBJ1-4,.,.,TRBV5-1,TGCGCCAGCAGCTTGATGGTGGGCGGTGAAAAACTGTTTTTT,CASSLMVGGEKLFF
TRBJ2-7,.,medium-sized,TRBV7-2,TGTGCCAGCAGCTTAGGTCCCAACTACGAGCAGTACTTC,CASSLGPNYEQYF
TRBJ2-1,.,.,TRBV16,TGTGCCAGCAGCCAAGGATGGGCTAGCGACAATGAGCAGTTCTTC,CASSQGWASDNEQFF
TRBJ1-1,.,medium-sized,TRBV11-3,TGTGCCAGCAGCTTGTGGGGGGGTTCGGGCACTGAAGCTTTCTTT,CASSLWGGSGTEAFF
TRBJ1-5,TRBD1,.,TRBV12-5,TGTGCTAGTGGTTTGGTACTAGCCGGGACAGAGATAGCTAGCAATCAGCCCCAGCATTTT,CASGLVLAGTEIASNQPQHF
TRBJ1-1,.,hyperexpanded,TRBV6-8,TGTGCCAGCAGTGGCACAGGGACCGCGAACACTGAAGCTTTCTTT,CASSGTGTANTEAFF
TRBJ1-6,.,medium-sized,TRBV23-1,TGCGCCAGCAGCCAAGTTAGTACGGAGAATTCACCCCTCCACTTT,CASSQVSTENSPLHF
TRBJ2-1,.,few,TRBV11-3,TGTGCTAGCAGCTTCCTGGACGCAGGCGATGAGCAGTTCTTC,CASSFLDAGDEQFF
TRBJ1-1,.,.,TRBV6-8,TGTGCCAGCAGTTACCACAGCGCGGACACTGAAGCTTTCTTT,CASSYHSADTEAFF
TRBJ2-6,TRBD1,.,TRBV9,TGTGCCAGCAAAGACAGGGGGCGTTCTGGGGCCAACGTCCTGACTTTC,CASKDRGRSGANVLTF
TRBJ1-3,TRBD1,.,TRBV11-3,TGTGCCAGCAGCTCGACCTCCGGGACAGCTGGAAACACCATATATTTT,CASSSTSGTAGNTIYF
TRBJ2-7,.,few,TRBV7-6,TGTGCCAGCAGCCAAGATCATCCGGGGAGTTCCTACGAGCAGTACTTC,CASSQDHPGSSYEQYF
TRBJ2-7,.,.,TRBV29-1,TGCAGCGTTGATCCGGCCGGGATCTACGAGCAGTACTTC,CSVDPAGIYEQYF
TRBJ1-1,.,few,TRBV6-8,TGTGCCAGCAGTTTACTATCGAACACTGAAGCTTTCTTT,CASSLLSNTEAFF
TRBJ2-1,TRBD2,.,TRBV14,TGTGCCAGCAGCCAAGATTATGGGACTATTAATGAGCAGTTCTTC,CASSQDYGTINEQFF
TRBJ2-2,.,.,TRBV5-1,TGCGCCAGCAGCTTGGTTATAGGGGGCACCGGGGAGCTGTTTTTT,CASSLVIGGTGELFF
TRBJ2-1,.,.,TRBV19,TGTGCCAGTAGTATTGGGGGAGGCGGGTTCTACAATGAGCAGTTCTTC,CASSIGGGGFYNEQFF
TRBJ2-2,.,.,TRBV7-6,TGTGCCAGCAGCCGAGGGACACCCCTGGGCACCGGGGAGCTGTTTTTT,CASSRGTPLGTGELFF
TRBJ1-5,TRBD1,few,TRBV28,TGTGCCACCGTCCAGGGGGCTGAGCCCCAGCATTTT,CATVQGAEPQHF
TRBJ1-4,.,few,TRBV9,TGTGCCAGCAGCCGCAGGGCACAGAATGAAAAACTGTTTTTT,CASSRRAQNEKLFF
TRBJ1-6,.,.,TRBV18,TGTGCCAGCTCACCGAGCCCCAATAATTCACCCCTCCACTTT,CASSPSPNNSPLHF
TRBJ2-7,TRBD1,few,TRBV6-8,TGTGCCAGCAGTTACGGGGGACAGGGGGGTTCCTACGAGCAGTACTTC,CASSYGGQGGSYEQYF
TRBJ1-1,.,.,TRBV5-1,TGCGCCAGCAGCTCAGGACAGCCGAACACTGAAGCTTTCTTT,CASSSGQPNTEAFF
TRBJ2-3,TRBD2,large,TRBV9,TGTGCCAGCAGCGACGGGGGGGCTGGTACAGATACGCAGTATTTT,CASSDGGAGTDTQYF
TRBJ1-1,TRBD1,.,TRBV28,TGTGCCAGCAGTTCCGCCGGGACAGGATCGCAAGCTTTCTTT,CASSSAGTGSQAFF
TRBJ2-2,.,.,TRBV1,TGCGCCAGCAGCCAAGATCATCAAGCGGTGAACACCGGGGAGCTGTTTTTT,CASSQDHQAVNTGELFF
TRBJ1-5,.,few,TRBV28,TGTGCCAGCAGTTTGGGGAGAGAGTATCAGCCCCAGCATTTT,CASSLGREYQPQHF
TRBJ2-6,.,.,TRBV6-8,TGTGCCAGCAGCTCAGGGGGGGCTGGGGCCAACGTCCTGACTTTC,CASSSGGAGANVLTF